This entry lists 31 T cell receptor beta chains sequenced from one sample in a study of breast tumors, draining lymph nodes, adjacent tissues. The lymph nodes were axillary draining lymph nodes from breast cancer patients. MiXCR, applied by TCRdb to the multiplex PCR reads, yields one record per CDR3 protein. The sample comprises approximately 200,000 distinct CDR3 sequences, approximately 33% of which are singletons, and over 4% rests with the top ten. Sequencing was done on a sample of axillary lymph node tissue. These receptors were taken from a female donor with breast cancer. Some clones in this sample may be carry-over from other donors' samples.

Comments on this clonotype: This may be a read error, as it is one base from a much larger clone. The chain has TRBV6-1 and TRBJ2-1; 7 bases agree with TRBD1. The CDR3 is 14 amino acids. The V segment lost 8 bases and the J segment 5 bases; nucleotides outside the gene matches: 9. The V gene's germline CDR1 is MNHNS and CDR2 SASEGT. The CDR3: CASQGRGLDNEQFF. CDR3 in DNA: TGTGCCAGCCAAGGAAGGGGGCTAGACAATGAGCAGTTCTTC.

This chain uses TRBV7-9 with TRBJ2-5; 11 positions agree with TRBD2. Germline CDR1 is SEHNR and CDR2 is FQNEAQ (reference sequence). This CDR3 has 13 residues. V was pared by 5 bases and J by 9 bases, with 5 bases of the junction left unmatched. CDR3 sequence reads: CASSLTSGISQYF. In nucleotides, the CDR3 is TGTGCCAGCAGCCTGACTAGCGGGATATCCCAGTACTTC.

This clonotype was seen ten or more times. The V gene is TRBV7-2, the J gene TRBJ2-3; tentatively, D is TRBD1 (6 bases). The length of the CDR3 is 15 residues. V was shortened by 6 bases and J by 5 bases, with 18 bases between the two germline ends. Germline assignment: CDR1 SGHTA and CDR2 FQGNSA. The DNA for the CDR3 is TGTGCCAGCAGGGTCGGACAGTTTTTGGGAGATACGCAGTATTTT. This sequence encodes CASRVGQFLGDTQYF.

Ten or more counts support this clonotype. The chain carries TRBV7-6 and TRBJ2-1, with 7 bases fitting TRBD2. V dropped 4 bases and J dropped 6; count of bases not matched to a gene: 9. CDR1 is SGHVS and CDR2 is FNYEAQ in the germline V gene. The CDR3 runs 15 residues. CDR3 nucleotides: TGTGCCAGCAGCTCCCCGGGGGGAGTCACCAATGAGCAGTTCTTC. This translates into CASSSPGGVTNEQFF.

This clonotype showed up many times. The chain combines TRBV7-8 with TRBJ1-2; perhaps TRBD1 as D (6 bases). Germline V gives CDR1 SGHVS, CDR2 FQNEAQ. The CDR3 extends over 15 amino acids. V was clipped by 5 bases and J by 8 bases, with 21 bases between them. CDR3: CASSPPSGGLIGYTF. Here the CDR3 DNA reads TGTGCCAGCAGCCCCCCGAGCGGGGGGCTGATCGGCTACACCTTC. Complete variable domain (other parts from reference TRBV7-8 and TRBJ1-2): GAGVSQSPRYKVAKRGQDVALRCDPISGHVSLFWYQQALGQGPEFLTYFQNEAQLDKSGLPSDRFFAERPEGSVSTLKIQRTQQEDSAVYLCASSPPSGGLIGYTFGSGTRLTVV.

The chain recombines TRBV7-3 with TRBJ2-3; D ambiguous. V shed 10 bases and J shed 11 bases, with 13 bases lying between them. Germline V CDR1 and CDR2: SGHTA, FQGTGA. The CDR3 contains 10 residues. The CDR3 DNA reads as TGTGCCAATCGGTGGGATGAGCAGTATTTT. Protein sequence: CANRWDEQYF. The full variable domain, completed using reference TRBV7-3 and TRBJ2-3, is GAGVSQTPSNKVTEKGKYVELRCDPISGHTALYWYRQSLGQGPEFLIYFQGTGAADDSGLPNDRFFAVRPEGSVSTLKIQRTERGDSAVYLCANRWDEQYFGPGTRLTVL.

This clonotype was observed a few times. The V and J genes are TRBV12-5 and TRBJ2-2; tentatively, D is TRBD1 or TRBD2 (5 bases each). V gave up 0 bases and J gave up 6 bases, with 14 bases separating them. The CDR3 contains 16 residues. Germline loops: CDR1 LGHNT, CDR2 FRNRAP. CDR3 protein: CASGLVLFGAPGELFF. The CDR3 bases are TGTGCTAGTGGTTTGGTACTCTTCGGGGCCCCCGGGGAGCTGTTTTTT.

This sequence joins TRBV18 and TRBJ1-1; D is unresolved. This CDR3 contains 12 residues. In germline, CDR1 is KGHSH, CDR2 LQKENI. V lost 2 bases and J 5 bases, leaving 6 bases between the germline ends. This CDR3 reads CASSPGRTEAFF. The CDR3 nucleotides are TGTGCCAGCTCACCAGGGCGGACTGAAGCTTTCTTT.

V and J are TRBV7-2 and TRBJ2-3; TRBD2 aligns across 7 bases. The germline CDR1 and CDR2 sequences are SGHTA and FQGNSA. The CDR3 consists of 14 residues. V was pared by 7 bases and J by 4 bases, with 8 bases of the junction left unmatched. The CDR3 nucleotides are TGTGCCAGCACCACTCGCGGGAGACCAGATACGCAGTATTTT. Translated, it gives CASTTRGRPDTQYF.

As concerns this clonotype: An end of the junction differs from the germline gene, which may be a read error. The CDR3 DNA reads as TGTGCCATCACCTCTGGGGGGCTCAGCACAGATACGCAGTACTTT. Its protein product is CAITSGGLSTDTQYF. This sequence joins TRBV6-6 and TRBJ2-3; D tentatively fits TRBD1 or TRBD2 (6 bases each). CDR1 is MNHNY, CDR2 SVGAGI, per germline (reference sequence). This CDR3 contains 15 residues.

The chain links TRBV27 to TRBJ2-1, with 15 bases fitting TRBD2. CDR1 is MNHEY and CDR2 is SMNVEV in the germline V gene (reference sequence). This CDR3 spans 17 amino acids. V was pared by 3 bases and J by 15 bases, with 15 bases of the junction left unmatched. The CDR3 DNA reads as TGTGCCAGCAGTTTCCCTGGGACTAGCGGGAGGTGGGCTTTTAGGTTCTTC. Amino acids: CASSFPGTSGRWAFRFF.

In its sample, this clonotype was seen many times. The V and J genes are TRBV28 and TRBJ2-7; D call uncertain. V was trimmed by 6 bases and J by 3 bases, leaving 9 bases between them. The length of the CDR3 is 12 residues. The germline V gene has CDR1 MDHEN and CDR2 SYDVKM. In DNA, the CDR3 is TGTGCCAGCAGCATACAGAGCTACGAGCAGTACTTC. Amino acids: CASSIQSYEQYF.

This clonotype has ten or more counts. CDR3 region: CAKFYEQYF. DNA for the CDR3: TGTGCCAAATTCTACGAGCAGTACTTC. The rearrangement links TRBV25-1 to TRBJ2-7, with no clear D. This CDR3 has 9 amino acids. Germline loops: CDR1 MGHDK, CDR2 SYGVNS. V was cut by 10 bases and J by 3 bases, with 4 bases left in between.

This clonotype appeared many times. This sequence joins TRBV5-1 and TRBJ1-4; D not certain. V gave up 0 bases and J gave up 2 bases, with 17 bases separating them. The CDR3 is 18 residues long. Germline CDR1 reads SGHRS; CDR2 reads YFSETQ. This chain's CDR3 is CASSLAPASGVTNEKLFF. CDR3 nucleotide sequence: TGCGCCAGCAGCTTGGCCCCGGCCAGCGGGGTTACTAATGAAAAACTGTTTTTT.

This sequence joins TRBV24-1 and TRBJ2-1; TRBD1 might be the D (5 bases). V was clipped by 8 bases and J by 6 bases, with 16 bases between them. Germline assignment: CDR1 KGHDR and CDR2 SFDVKD. This CDR3 spans 14 amino acids. The CDR3, as DNA: TGTGCCACCACCTCCCTTCAGGGTGGCAATGAGCAGTTCTTC. Translation gives CATTSLQGGNEQFF.

V gene TRBV5-1 combines with J gene TRBJ1-1, with D maybe TRBD1 (6 bases). Trimming cost V 0 bases and J 4 bases, with 13 bases left between them. CDR1 SGHRS and CDR2 YFSETQ come from the germline V gene. The CDR3 runs 15 residues. CDR3 nucleotides: TGCGCCAGCAGCTTGGAGGAGGCAGGGGCCACTGAAGCTTTCTTT. Residues: CASSLEEAGATEAFF.

This clonotype was observed at least ten times. The genes are TRBV11-2 and TRBJ2-3, with 7 positions matching TRBD1. Germline trimming cut 2 bases from V and 4 bases from J; bases unmatched to any gene: 3. Germline V gene lookup returns CDR1 SGHAT and CDR2 FQNNGV. This CDR3 comprises 14 residues. The CDR3: CASSLTRGPDTQYF. CDR3 in DNA: TGTGCCAGCAGCTTAACTAGGGGGCCAGATACGCAGTATTTT. The variable domain in full, with the rest retrieved from reference TRBV11-2 and TRBJ2-3, is EAGVAQSPRYKIIEKRQSVAFWCNPISGHATLYWYQQILGQGPKLLIQFQNNGVVDDSQLPKDRFSAERLKGVDSTLKIQPAKLEDSAVYLCASSLTRGPDTQYFGPGTRLTVL.

The gene calls are TRBV2 and TRBJ1-4, with 8 bases fitting TRBD1. The CDR3 is 14 residues long. CDR1 is SNHLY and CDR2 is FYNNEI in the germline V gene. The V gene end was trimmed by 7 bases and the J gene end by 9 bases; junction bases not matched to a gene: 10. The CDR3 here is CASNTDREGKKLFF. The CDR3 DNA reads TGTGCCAGCAACACGGACAGGGAGGGGAAAAAACTGTTTTTT. Complete variable domain (other parts from reference TRBV2 and TRBJ1-4): EPEVTQTPSHQVTQMGQEVILRCVPISNHLYFYWYRQILGQKVEFLVSFYNNEISEKSEIFDDQFSVERPDGSNFTLKIRSTKLEDSAMYFCASNTDREGKKLFFGSGTQLSVL.

Note on this clonotype: This likely comes from a read error, as the CDR3 has no conserved phenylalanine or tryptophan at its end. No DNA is shown, since the ends of the CDR3 on it are uncertain; the CDR3 is the one TCRdb lists. This chain joins TRBV3-2 and TRBJ1-6. TRBV3-2 is described as a pseudogene. The CDR3 sequence runs 12 residues, both termini included. The chain's CDR3 is CASSQGPPPLHL.

This clonotype was picked up many times. In DNA form, the CDR3 reads TGTGCCAGCACGCCGACTAGCGGGAAATATGAGCAGTACTTC. Amino acids: CASTPTSGKYEQYF. The V gene is TRBV7-2, the J gene TRBJ2-7, with 11 bases fitting TRBD2. With V trimmed by 7 bases and J by 7 bases, 9 bases remained unmatched. This CDR3 is built from 14 residues. CDR1 SGHTA and CDR2 FQGNSA come from the germline V gene.

This clonotype is a singleton in its sample. No conserved phenylalanine or tryptophan ends this CDR3, so it is likely a read error. V gene TRBV6-6 combines with J gene TRBJ1-5; 7 bases fit TRBD1. The CDR3 is 13 amino acids. Germline V CDR1 and CDR2: MNHNY, SVGAGI (reference sequence). The V and J ends lost 10 bases and 6 bases, in that order; junction bases with no gene match: 9. This CDR3 is CANSTGVGQPQHL. CDR3 coding DNA: TGTGCCAACAGCACAGGGGTGGGTCAGCCCCAGCATCTT.

Many counts were recorded for this clonotype. The chain has TRBV7-9 and TRBJ1-6, with 7 bases fitting TRBD1. Germline V lookup: CDR1 SEHNR, CDR2 FQNEAQ (reference sequence). V was clipped by 3 bases and J by 5 bases; unmatched bases: 1. The CDR3 is 14 amino acids. CDR3: CASSFDRDNSPLHF. In DNA, the CDR3 is TGTGCCAGCAGCTTTGACAGGGATAATTCACCCCTCCACTTT.

Notes on this clonotype: The CDR3 ends on some other residue instead of the conserved phenylalanine or tryptophan, so this is likely a read error. This chain links TRBV7-8 with TRBJ1-6; D gene uncertain. This CDR3 has 14 residues. Per germline, CDR1 SGHVS and CDR2 FQNEAQ. The V and J ends lost 3 bases and 7 bases respectively, with 10 bases between them. The CDR3 bases are TGTGCCAGCAGCTTTTTGAAGCAGAATTCACCCCTCCACCTT. It translates to CASSFLKQNSPLHL.

The chain has TRBV7-9 and TRBJ1-4; 7 nucleotides line up with TRBD1. V lost 3 bases and J lost 4; bases outside the gene matches: 14. Germline CDR1 reads SEHNR; CDR2 reads FQNEAQ (reference sequence). This CDR3 region has 18 residues. CDR3 residues: CASSFMGTENLLNEKLFF. The CDR3 nucleotides read TGTGCCAGCAGCTTTATGGGGACAGAAAACCTACTTAATGAAAAACTGTTTTTT. Full variable domain (outside the CDR3, taken from reference TRBV7-9 and TRBJ1-4): DTGVSQNPRHKITKRGQNVTFRCDPISEHNRLYWYRQTLGQGPEFLTYFQNEAQLEKSRLLSDRFSAERPKGSFSTLEIQRTEQGDSAMYLCASSFMGTENLLNEKLFFGSGTQLSVL.

The chain links TRBV11-1 to TRBJ2-3; 8 bases line up with TRBD1. The CDR3 is 13 residues long. With V trimmed by 9 bases and J by 8 bases, 10 bases remained unmatched. CDR1 is SGHAT, CDR2 FQDESV, per germline (reference sequence). DNA of the CDR3: TGTGCCAGTCGCTCAGGGGGCACGGCTACGCAGTATTTT. Translated, it gives CASRSGGTATQYF. Complete variable domain (other parts from reference TRBV11-1 and TRBJ2-3): EAEVAQSPRYKITEKSQAVAFWCDPISGHATLYWYRQILGQGPELLVQFQDESVVDDSQLPKDRFSAERLKGVDSTLKIQPAELGDSAMYLCASRSGGTATQYFGPGTRLTVL.

This clonotype occurred many times. V usage is TRBV20-1 and J usage is TRBJ1-2; no definite D call. CDR1 and CDR2 (germline): DFQATT, SNEGSKA (reference sequence). The CDR3 loop spans 16 amino acids. V lost 6 bases and J lost 0, with 20 bases in between. CDR3 nucleotides: TGCAGTGCCCCATCCAGTGAGGGAGTCTCTAACTATGGCTACACCTTC. Encoded protein: CSAPSSEGVSNYGYTF.

The sample holds many counts of this clonotype. The chain uses TRBV4-2 and TRBJ2-2, with a tentative D call TRBD2 (7 bases). The CDR3 length is 18 residues. Germline assignment: CDR1 LGHNA and CDR2 YNFKEQ. Between the trimmed V and J ends, which lost 3 bases and 2 bases, there was a span of 19 bases. The CDR3 DNA follows: TGTGCCAGCAGCCAGGCCATTTCGGGGGGCCCCAACACCGGGGAGCTGTTTTTT. Encoded protein: CASSQAISGGPNTGELFF.

In its sample, this clonotype was seen many times. The gene calls are TRBV20-1 and TRBJ1-5; TRBD1 might be the D (6 bases). V shed 6 bases and J shed 6 bases, with 15 bases lying between them. Germline-derived CDR1 and CDR2 are DFQATT and SNEGSKA (reference sequence). This CDR3 has 13 residues. In DNA form, the CDR3 reads TGCAGTGCAATACAGGGAAGGTCTCAGCCCCAGCATTTT. Translating it yields CSAIQGRSQPQHF.

V is TRBV30 and J is TRBJ2-5; D is undetermined. V was trimmed by 2 bases and J by 5 bases, leaving 6 bases between them. Germline values: CDR1 GTSNPN, CDR2 SVGIG (reference sequence). The CDR3 length is 11 residues. CDR3 nucleotides: TGTGCCTGGAGTTTCGTTGAGACCCAGTACTTC. Its protein is CAWSFVETQYF. The entire variable domain, with the rest obtained from reference TRBV30 and TRBJ2-5, is as follows: SQTIHQWPATLVQPVGSPLSLECTVEGTSNPNLYWYRQAAGRGLQLLFYSVGIGQISSEVPQNLSASRPQDRQFILSSKKLLLSDSGFYLCAWSFVETQYFGPGTRLLVL.

There are many counts of this clonotype. The rearrangement links TRBV29-1 to TRBJ2-1; D unclear. V shed 4 bases and J shed 9 bases, with 10 bases lying between them. This CDR3 region has 11 residues. Germline loops: CDR1 SQVTM, CDR2 ANQGSEA. The CDR3 here is CSVVELREQFF. The DNA for the CDR3 is TGCAGCGTTGTGGAGCTTCGTGAGCAGTTCTTC.

This clonotype was found a few times. This may arise from a read error, as a much more abundant clone is one base away. The chain recombines TRBV9 with TRBJ2-1; D is undetermined. From germline, CDR1 is SGDLS and CDR2 YYNGEE. This CDR3 has 15 amino acids. In nucleotides, the CDR3 is TGTGCCAGCAGCGTAGCTCTCAGCTCCTACAATGAGCCGTTCTTC. This sequence encodes CASSVALSSYNEPFF.